A selection of T cell receptor beta chains follows, all from one sample in a study of regulatory T cells in long-lasting Graves disease. From the multiplex PCR reads, TCRdb called clonotypes with MiXCR, one entry per CDR3 protein. The table lists about 540,000 distinct CDR3 sequences, 13% of them singletons. These data were also reused for a study on T cells in Graves' hyperthyroidism and ophthalmopathy.

The sample was peripheral blood mononuclear cells (PBMCs), taken at new diagnosis, from a patient treated with antithyroid drugs. The receptor set was obtained from a man aged 25-45 years with Graves disease. Each CDR3 is given with its conserved first and last residue. A D gene is named only where the DNA matches it firmly. Only some rows state a clone size, as once, few, many or a class for expanded clones.

d_call,clone_size,j_call,v_call,cdr3_aa,cdr3_nt
NA,few,TRBJ1-4,TRBV5-4,CASSSGTGGSEKLFF,TGTGCCAGCAGCTCCGGGACCGGAGGTAGTGAAAAACTGTTTTTT
TRBD2,many,TRBJ2-7,TRBV10-3,CAIKGLAVAEQYF,TGTGCCATCAAGGGACTAGCGGTCGCCGAGCAGTACTTC
NA,NA,TRBJ2-7,TRBV14,CASSQGDLVVYEQYF,TGTGCCAGCAGCCAAGGCGACTTGGTTGTCTACGAGCAGTACTTC
NA,many,TRBJ2-2,TRBV7-6,CASNPTMRGPVWSTGELFF,TGTGCCAGCAACCCAACAATGAGGGGTCCAGTCTGGAGCACCGGGGAGCTGTTTTTT
TRBD1,many,TRBJ1-1,TRBV5-1,CASTTQGAGEAFF,TGCGCCAGCACAACACAGGGGGCCGGAGAAGCTTTCTTT
NA,NA,TRBJ2-1,TRBV7-9,CASSPRRGSGPESYNEQFF,TGTGCCAGCAGCCCTAGGCGGGGCTCGGGACCGGAGAGCTACAATGAGCAGTTCTTC
NA,many,TRBJ1-3,TRBV12-3/TRBV12-4,CASSLTGLSSGNTIYF,TGTGCCAGCAGTTTAACAGGACTCAGCTCTGGAAACACCATATATTTT
NA,NA,TRBJ1-2,TRBV6-4,CASSDKTSGGYTF,TGTGCCAGCAGTGATAAGACTAGTGGGGGCTACACCTTC
NA,NA,TRBJ2-7,TRBV7-9,CASSSSTGRNDQYF,TGTGCCAGCAGCTCGTCGACAGGGAGGAACGATCAGTACTTC
NA,few,TRBJ2-7,TRBV12-3/TRBV12-4,CASSDPGLRVRGEQYF,TGTGCCAGCAGTGACCCGGGACTAAGGGTCAGGGGCGAGCAGTACTTC
NA,many,TRBJ2-1,TRBV12-3/TRBV12-4,CASSLEGQFYNEQFF,TGTGCCAGCAGCTTGGAGGGACAGTTTTACAATGAGCAGTTCTTC
NA,NA,TRBJ1-1,TRBV11-2,CASSPVATANTEAFF,TGTGCCAGCAGCCCCGTGGCGACAGCGAACACTGAAGCTTTCTTT
TRBD2,many,TRBJ2-7,TRBV10-3,CAISEAGTSGRHEQYF,TGTGCCATCAGTGAGGCGGGGACTAGCGGGAGACACGAGCAGTACTTC
NA,many,TRBJ1-1,TRBV7-9,CASSLADNTEAFF,TGTGCCAGCAGCTTAGCTGATAACACTGAAGCTTTCTTT
NA,NA,TRBJ2-5,TRBV3-1,CASSQGGKGETQYF,TGTGCCAGCAGCCAAGGGGGAAAGGGAGAGACCCAGTACTTC
NA,NA,TRBJ2-2,TRBV3-1,CASSQDPRQGDTGELFF,TGTGCCAGCAGCCAAGATCCGAGGCAGGGTGACACCGGGGAGCTGTTTTTT
NA,many,TRBJ2-5,TRBV15,CATSRDSGLEETQYF,TGTGCCACCAGCAGAGATTCAGGGTTGGAGGAGACCCAGTACTTC
NA,NA,TRBJ2-5,TRBV6-9,CASSYTPGHQETQYF,TGTGCCAGCAGTTACACCCCGGGGCACCAAGAGACCCAGTACTTC
TRBD2,many,TRBJ2-1,TRBV29-1,CSVVGLVYNEQFF,TGCAGCGTTGTGGGACTAGTGTACAATGAGCAGTTCTTC
TRBD1,NA,TRBJ2-5,TRBV4-1,CASSQELKNDKQGF,TGCGCCAGCAGCCAAGAGCTTAAGAACGACAAACAGGGGTTC
NA,many,TRBJ2-2,TRBV19,CASMDRNTGELFF,TGTGCCAGTATGGACAGGAACACCGGGGAGCTGTTTTTT
TRBD1,NA,TRBJ1-2,TRBV19,CASSIETGPYGYTF,TGTGCCAGTAGTATCGAGACAGGGCCTTATGGCTACACCTTC
NA,many,TRBJ2-3,TRBV18,CASSPPGVTDTQYF,TGTGCCAGCAGCCCCCCGGGCGTCACAGATACGCAGTATTTT
NA,many,TRBJ1-2,TRBV7-9,CASSSRAGVGYGYTF,TGTGCCAGCAGCTCCCGCGCAGGGGTCGGCTATGGCTACACCTTC
NA,many,TRBJ1-1,TRBV30,CAWSVDDISHTEAFF,TGTGCCTGGAGTGTTGACGACATATCTCACACTGAAGCTTTCTTT
NA,few,TRBJ2-2,TRBV24-1,CATGQRYTGELFF,TGTGCCACCGGACAGAGATACACCGGGGAGCTGTTTTTT
TRBD1,few,TRBJ2-7,TRBV4-2,CASSQDKAGGFNEQYF,TGTGCCAGCAGCCAAGATAAAGCAGGGGGCTTCAACGAGCAGTACTTC
NA,NA,TRBJ2-7,TRBV4-1,CASSQVQAYEQYF,TGCGCCAGCAGCCAAGTACAGGCCTACGAGCAGTACTTC
NA,many,TRBJ2-1,TRBV24-1,CATSDSLDSLEQFF,TGTGCCACCAGTGATTCCCTAGACAGCCTGGAGCAGTTCTTC
TRBD1,NA,TRBJ2-1,TRBV19,CASSRDRGVAYNEQFF,TGTGCCAGTAGTAGAGACAGGGGAGTAGCCTACAATGAGCAGTTCTTC
TRBD1,NA,TRBJ2-7,TRBV10-3,CAISGGTGGSYEQYF,TGTGCCATCAGTGGGGGGACAGGGGGCTCCTACGAGCAGTACTTC
NA,NA,TRBJ1-5,TRBV19,CASSPLANQPQHF,TGTGCCAGTAGTCCCTTGGCAAATCAGCCCCAGCATTTT
NA,many,TRBJ2-1,TRBV12-5,CASGFTGANEQFF,TGTGCTAGTGGTTTTACGGGAGCGAATGAGCAGTTCTTC
TRBD1,NA,TRBJ1-1,TRBV4-1,CASSLSGQLNTEAFF,TGCGCCAGCAGCCTATCGGGACAGCTGAACACTGAAGCTTTCTTT
TRBD2,many,TRBJ2-1,TRBV7-9,CASSWLAGVNEQFF,TGTGCCAGCAGCTGGCTAGCGGGAGTAAATGAGCAGTTCTTC
TRBD1,many,TRBJ2-7,TRBV19,CASKGQQSSYEQYF,TGTGCCAGTAAGGGACAGCAATCCTCCTACGAGCAGTACTTC
TRBD2,NA,TRBJ2-5,TRBV30,CAWSVSRASGWTGQETQYF,TGTGCCTGGAGTGTTTCCCGGGCTAGCGGGTGGACCGGTCAAGAGACCCAGTACTTC
TRBD1,NA,TRBJ2-5,TRBV5-1,CASSLEGTGKETQYF,TGCGCCAGCAGCTTGGAAGGGACAGGGAAAGAGACCCAGTACTTC
NA,many,TRBJ1-2,TRBV29-1,CSVEDRRVGGYTF,TGCAGCGTTGAAGATCGGCGGGTTGGAGGCTACACCTTC
TRBD2,NA,TRBJ2-1,TRBV6-1,CASSVYLAGGALYNEQFF,TGTGCCAGCAGTGTCTACTTAGCGGGAGGAGCCCTTTACAATGAGCAGTTCTTC
TRBD1,many,TRBJ2-1,TRBV5-1,CASSATGFNEQFF,TGCGCCAGCAGCGCGACAGGGTTCAATGAGCAGTTCTTC
TRBD1,NA,TRBJ2-2,TRBV4-1,CASSRPPGQSAGELFF,TGCGCCAGCAGCCGACCCCCGGGACAGTCTGCCGGGGAGCTGTTTTTT
NA,many,TRBJ1-3,TRBV13,CASSDPSGQRNTIYF,TGTGCCAGCAGCGACCCTTCGGGACAACGAAACACCATATATTTT
TRBD1,NA,TRBJ1-3,TRBV15,CATSRDYRGEGNTIYF,TGTGCCACCAGCAGAGATTACAGGGGTGAGGGAAACACCATATATTTT
NA,many,TRBJ2-1,TRBV2,CASIAGEGEQFF,TGTGCCAGCATCGCAGGGGAGGGTGAGCAGTTCTTC
TRBD1,many,TRBJ1-5,TRBV12-3/TRBV12-4,CASSLVGRGGRNQPQHF,TGTGCCAGCAGTTTAGTTGGGCGAGGGGGCCGGAATCAGCCCCAGCATTTT
NA,few,TRBJ1-1,TRBV6-1,CASSRQGANTEAFF,TGTGCCAGCAGCCGTCAGGGAGCGAACACTGAAGCTTTCTTT
NA,NA,TRBJ1-1,TRBV12-3/TRBV12-4,CASSLGQVPYTEAFF,TGTGCCAGCAGTTTAGGTCAGGTCCCATACACTGAAGCTTTCTTT
NA,NA,TRBJ2-6,TRBV10-3,CAISETTGSGANVLTF,TGTGCCATCAGTGAGACAACAGGGTCTGGGGCCAACGTCCTGACTTTC
NA,few,TRBJ2-4,TRBV24-1,CAPADVCFDKNTQYF,TGTGCCCCGGCCGACGTCTGTTTCGACAAAAACACTCAGTACTTC
NA,many,TRBJ1-1,TRBV30,CAWSPPWGRAFF,TGTGCCTGGAGTCCACCTTGGGGGAGGGCTTTCTTT
NA,many,TRBJ2-7,TRBV3-1,CASSQEAGQTDPEQYF,TGTGCCAGCAGCCAAGAGGCAGGACAGACAGATCCGGAGCAGTACTTC
TRBD2,many,TRBJ2-7,TRBV11-1,CASSTWTGGYEQYF,TGTGCCAGCAGCACCTGGACGGGGGGCTACGAGCAGTACTTC
TRBD2,many,TRBJ2-7,TRBV2,CASSEEAGGPYEQYF,TGTGCCAGCAGTGAGGAGGCGGGAGGGCCCTACGAGCAGTACTTC